This T cell receptor (beta chain) was observed in a study of spatial heterogeneity in lung cancer. General study results and limits: Tracking of tumor mutation counts was seen in expanded intratumoral alpha and beta TCR counts.

With 4 bases removed from V and 4 bases from J, the gap between germline ends came to 8 bases. The CDR3 length is 12 residues. Germline-derived CDR1 and CDR2 are LGHDT and YNNKEL (reference sequence). Each CDR3 protein is one row after TCRdb ran MiXCR on the 5' RACE reads. Among 18,000 or so distinct CDR3 sequences listed, around 5% were seen once. This clonotype is classed as medium-sized. Its antigen is as yet unknown. Noted time point: sample taken at primary tumor resection. The sample was lung tumor tissue, taken at surgery. This sequence originates from a female donor with early-stage non-small cell lung cancer. The chain recombines TRBV3-1 with TRBJ2-7; D remains unclear. The CDR3 DNA reads as TGTGCCAGCAGCCCCTCTAGGTACGAGCAGTACTTC. Translated, it gives CASSPSRYEQYF.